A selection of T cell receptor beta chains follows, all from one sample in a study of T-cell reconstitution after alpha-beta-depleted transplantation in children. TCRdb redid the calling of the PCR reads with MiXCR, one entry per CDR3 protein. The sample includes fewer than 1 million distinct CDR3 sequences, under 20% seen only once; the top ten take 5%. Sample: PBMCs, mostly from graft donor cells, taken 360 days after TCRalphabeta/CD19-depleted stem cell transplant. All receptors come from a male patient aged 10-17 years who had a stem cell transplant for acute lymphoblastic leukemia, so the T cells may come from the graft donor. Each CDR3 is given with its conserved first and last residue. A D gene is named only where the DNA matches it firmly.

D,J,V,CDR3
NA,TRBJ2-7,TRBV25-1,CASSESGSVGEQYF
NA,TRBJ2-1,TRBV5-1,CASSSRSLASGNEQFF
NA,TRBJ2-5,TRBV18,CASSPGGETQYF
TRBD2,TRBJ2-3,TRBV4-1,CASSEGLAGRGTQYF
TRBD1,TRBJ2-7,TRBV20-1,CSAGDRGWYEQYF
NA,TRBJ1-1,TRBV9,CASSVAGGWTEAFF
NA,TRBJ2-7,TRBV6-5,CASSYEPYLGYEQYF
TRBD1,TRBJ2-5,TRBV29-1,CSGDRGRSETQYF
NA,TRBJ2-4,TRBV7-3,CASSSNMGPNIQYF
TRBD2,TRBJ2-3,TRBV3-1,CASTESSSGVTDTQYF
NA,TRBJ2-3,TRBV7-9,CASSLDRERTQYF
NA,TRBJ1-5,TRBV6-2/TRBV6-3,CASRRGRDSNQPQHF
TRBD1,TRBJ2-2,TRBV4-3,CASSQLGQAITGELFF
TRBD2,TRBJ2-3,TRBV7-2,CASIPEGGASDTQYF
NA,TRBJ2-5,TRBV12-3/TRBV12-4,CASSFSGRGRETQYF
TRBD2,TRBJ2-7,TRBV2,CASSFSSGPSYEQYF
NA,TRBJ2-1,TRBV20-1,CSASKRGNEQFF
NA,TRBJ1-1,TRBV7-9,CASSSGTRTFF
NA,TRBJ1-2,TRBV7-9,CASDRAGNYGYTF
TRBD2,TRBJ2-2,TRBV7-3,CASSPKRLAGVVGTGELFF
TRBD2,TRBJ2-7,TRBV5-1,CASSFLSVAGPLNYEQYF
NA,TRBJ2-1,TRBV7-3,CASSLGQGFPDRPQFF
NA,TRBJ2-1,TRBV7-3,CASSLNGNRNEQFF
TRBD1,TRBJ2-1,TRBV10-3,CAISEGQGAVNEQFF
NA,TRBJ2-5,TRBV12-3/TRBV12-4,CASSFGAGQETQYF
NA,TRBJ1-6,TRBV4-2,CASSQDLKDGGSPLHF
NA,TRBJ1-1,TRBV12-3/TRBV12-4,CASSLLDPDTEAFF
NA,TRBJ1-3,TRBV4-1,CASSHALGPASGNTIYF
TRBD1,TRBJ2-1,TRBV5-1,CASSLGYKDRVSYNEQFF
TRBD2,TRBJ2-1,TRBV5-1,CASSLAPGTSGRSDEQFF
TRBD2,TRBJ2-1,TRBV11-1,CASSHGPLAGEYFNEQFF
NA,TRBJ1-1,TRBV29-1,CSVVSNKWGSLDTEAFF
NA,TRBJ1-1,TRBV7-9,CASSLERATEAFF
NA,TRBJ1-5,TRBV7-2,CASSLVAGLGIKPQHF
TRBD2,TRBJ2-1,TRBV28,CASSPRLAIRSYNEQFF
NA,TRBJ1-1,TRBV5-1,CASSLEGLNTEAFF
NA,TRBJ2-2,TRBV12-3/TRBV12-4,CASRSAGANTGELFF